This TCR beta chain was sequenced in a study of blood T cell repertoires in COVID-19. Study-level information: Samples taken during acute and convalescent COVID-19 were collected in the United States, Italy and Spain. T cells, B-cell-depleted T cells, or PBMCs supplied cDNA or gDNA.

Authors' data handling: Amplification from reference gene primers served as the basis for estimated nucleated cell counts. Some clones are missing from TCRdb's copy, which holds only in-frame ones; the method was immunoSEQ multiplex PCR. That table is the source of V, J and clone size, and D and trimming were worked out from the DNA. The table shows hundreds of thousands of clones, with roughly 90% occurring only once. Enrolled during active infection, Seattle patients were then followed longitudinally. Trimming pared 2 bases from V and 2 bases from J, leaving 9 bases between. CDR1 and CDR2 (germline): LNHDA, SQIVND (reference sequence). CDR3 size: 14 residues.

The TCR sequence derives from a woman in her 70s with COVID-19, enrolled during active disease. The chain uses TRBV19 and TRBJ1-2, with D uncertain. Sequencing was carried out using peripheral blood. For the CDR3, the DNA is TGTGCCAGTAGTATAACGGCAGGAAACTATGGCTACACCTTC. Translation gives CASSITAGNYGYTF.